One sample yielded the 17 T cell receptor beta chains listed below, sequenced in a study of T cells in Graves' hyperthyroidism and ophthalmopathy. TCR beta CDR3 sequences were amplified from RNA transcripts. Carried out on the TCR CDR3, a first-round RT-PCR used the HTBI primer set. TCRdb processed the multiplex PCR reads anew with MiXCR; each CDR3 protein has one entry. The data show approximately 370,000 distinct CDR3 sequences, about a sixth seen once. Sequencing was carried out using blood. The receptors originated from a woman younger than 45 with Graves' hyperthyroidism that later progressed to Graves' ophthalmopathy.

The V and J genes are TRBV4-1 and TRBJ2-7, with 9 positions matching TRBD2. The CDR3 is 14 residues long. Per germline, CDR1 MGHRA and CDR2 YSYEKL. J lost 5 bases, V lost 3 bases, and 5 bases had no gene match. The CDR3 nucleotides read TGCGCCAGCAGCCAGCGGGGGGGATTCAACGAGCAGTACTTC. It specifies CASSQRGGFNEQYF.

This clonotype was detected ten times or more. The chain employs TRBV11-2 and TRBJ1-1; no clear D gene. Trimming pared 1 base from V and 7 bases from J, leaving 10 bases between. The CDR3 runs 13 residues. Germline-derived CDR1 and CDR2 are SGHAT and FQNNGV. For the CDR3, the DNA is TGTGCCAGCAGCTTAGGGACGGATTTTGAAGCTTTCTTT. This codes for CASSLGTDFEAFF.

This clonotype was seen a few times. This chain connects TRBV5-1 to TRBJ2-2; the match to TRBD1 covers 7 bases. V shed 6 bases and J 0 bases; nucleotides not matched to a gene: 5. The V gene's germline CDR1 is SGHRS and CDR2 YFSETQ. This CDR3 is 15 amino acids long. CDR3 bases: TGCGCCAGCAATCCAGGACAGGCGAACACCGGGGAGCTGTTTTTT. Protein product: CASNPGQANTGELFF.

This clonotype was picked up many times. This rearrangement joins TRBV6-1 to TRBJ2-3; a weak D match, TRBD1 (5 bases). Trimming took off 6 bases at V and 2 bases at J, with 12 bases between the two ends. Germline V gives CDR1 MNHNS, CDR2 SASEGT. The CDR3 has 14 residues. This chain's CDR3 is CASRSDSLTDTQYF. The CDR3 DNA follows: TGTGCCAGCAGGAGCGACAGCCTCACAGATACGCAGTATTTT.

The gene calls are TRBV7-9 and TRBJ2-2; the D call may be TRBD1 or TRBD2 (5 bases each). CDR3 length: 15 residues. Germline V gene data show CDR1 as SEHNR and CDR2 as FQNEAQ (reference sequence). Trimming removed 6 bases from V and 5 bases from J, with 16 bases in between. CDR3 coding DNA: TGTGCCAGCAGTACAAGCCAGGGAGAAACCGGGGAGCTGTTTTTT. This translates into CASSTSQGETGELFF.

This clonotype was seen ten or more times. The chain combines TRBV27 with TRBJ1-2, with unresolved D. The CDR3 length is 12 residues. V was trimmed by 3 bases and J by 6 bases, leaving 8 bases between them. The germline V gene encodes CDR1 MNHEY and CDR2 SMNVEV (reference sequence). CDR3 bases: TGTGCCAGCAGTTTTTCGGGGAATGGCTACACCTTC. It is translated as CASSFSGNGYTF.

As to this clonotype: Being one base from a much bigger clone, this may be a read error. This chain links TRBV5-1 with TRBJ1-1; D remains unclear. The CDR3 consists of 13 residues. Trimming left V 0 bases short and J 1 base short, with 4 bases between. CDR1 SGHRS and CDR2 YFSETQ come from the germline V gene. CDR3 in DNA: TGCGCCAGCAGCTTGGAACAGAACACTGAAGCTTTCTTT. Translated, it gives CASSLEQNTEAFF.

V is TRBV7-9 and J is TRBJ1-6; 7 bases fit TRBD1. CDR1 and CDR2 (germline): SEHNR, FQNEAQ (reference sequence). V was pared by 2 bases and J by 7 bases, with 5 bases of the junction left unmatched. There are 15 residues in the CDR3. The CDR3 reads CASSLRGTENSPLHF. The CDR3 DNA reads TGTGCCAGCAGCTTAAGGGGGACAGAAAATTCACCCCTCCACTTT.

In this sample, this clonotype turned up many times. This chain uses TRBV12-3 or TRBV12-4 with TRBJ1-2; D is possibly TRBD1 (6 bases). With 7 bases removed from V and 6 bases from J, the gap between germline ends came to 12 bases. The CDR3 totals 12 residues. CDR3 region: CASTLTGNGYTF. Written as DNA, the CDR3 is TGTGCCAGCACCCTAACAGGGAATGGCTACACCTTC.

This clonotype was picked up many times. The chain couples TRBV12-3 or TRBV12-4 to TRBJ1-2; no firm D call. The CDR3 covers 12 residues. V was trimmed by 2 bases and J by 5 bases, leaving 6 bases between them. The CDR3 protein is CASSLRAYGYTF. The CDR3 DNA reads as TGTGCCAGCAGTTTAAGGGCGTATGGCTACACCTTC.

The chain is built from TRBV9 and TRBJ2-1; 13 bases match TRBD2. This CDR3 region has 18 residues. V was clipped by 3 bases and J by 4 bases; unmatched bases: 10. The germline CDR1 and CDR2 sequences are SGDLS and YYNGEE. The DNA for the CDR3 is TGTGCCAGCAGCGCAGCGGGACTAGCGGGATGGGCATACAATGAGCAGTTCTTC. The encoded protein is CASSAAGLAGWAYNEQFF. Full variable domain (remainder filled in from reference TRBV9 and TRBJ2-1): DSGVTQTPKHLITATGQRVTLRCSPRSGDLSVYWYQQSLDQGLQFLIQYYNGEERAKGNILERFSAQQFPDLHSELNLSSLELGDSALYFCASSAAGLAGWAYNEQFFGPGTRLTVL.

The V call is TRBV11-3, the J call TRBJ1-6, with TRBD1 as a possible D gene (6 bases). This CDR3 is built from 13 residues. CDR1 and CDR2 (germline): SGHNT, YENEEA. V was shortened by 3 bases and J by 7 bases, with 7 bases between the two germline ends. This CDR3 reads CASSFGQNSPLHF. The CDR3 DNA reads as TGTGCCAGCAGCTTTGGACAGAATTCACCCCTCCACTTT.

Worth noting for this clonotype: At one end, the junction sequence differs from germline, possibly due to a read error. This chain connects TRBV6-2 or TRBV6-3 to TRBJ2-5; 14 nucleotides match TRBD2. CDR3 size: 14 residues. From germline, CDR1 is MNHEY and CDR2 SVGEGT. The CDR3 sequence: CASSFAGLAGVSHF. The CDR3 DNA reads as TGTGCCAGCAGTTTCGCGGGACTAGCGGGAGTATCGCACTTC.

The sample holds a few counts of this clonotype. The gene calls are TRBV4-1 and TRBJ2-7; 9 positions agree with TRBD1. Germline lookup yields CDR1 MGHRA and CDR2 YSYEKL. V was clipped by 4 bases and J by 7 bases; unmatched bases: 11. The CDR3 contains 15 residues. CDR3 DNA: TGCGCCAGCAGCCCAACAGGGGGCTTCTCGAGAGAGCAGTACTTC. Translation: CASSPTGGFSREQYF.

V usage is TRBV6-2 or TRBV6-3 and J usage is TRBJ2-5; 13 nucleotides align to TRBD2. CDR3 length: 15 residues. Germline V gene sequence: CDR1 MNHEY, CDR2 SVGEGT. V lost 5 bases to trimming and J lost 5 bases; unmatched junction nucleotides: 5. Here the CDR3 DNA reads TGTGCCAGCAGTACGGGACTAGCGGGAACTGAGACCCAGTACTTC. Translating it yields CASSTGLAGTETQYF.

This clonotype appeared many times. This chain links TRBV12-3 or TRBV12-4 with TRBJ2-5; 7 nucleotides agree with TRBD1. The CDR3 runs to 14 residues. V lost 5 bases to trimming and J lost 5 bases; unmatched junction nucleotides: 8. The CDR3 here is CASSLTGTWETQYF. The CDR3, as DNA: TGTGCCAGCAGTCTGACAGGGACATGGGAGACCCAGTACTTC.

This chain uses TRBV28 with TRBJ2-7; possible D gene TRBD1, 7 bases. V gave up 7 bases and J gave up 6 bases, with 25 bases separating them. This CDR3 spans 16 amino acids. Looked up from germline, CDR1 is MDHEN and CDR2 is SYDVKM. For the CDR3, the DNA is TGTGCCAGCATCCCTGGAGGGGGCGCCGTTAGGTCCGAGCAGTACTTC. Amino acids: CASIPGGGAVRSEQYF.